The next 10 T cell receptor beta chains were all read from a single sample in a study of CD8+CD57+ T cells in acquired aplastic anemia listed by TCRdb under 2018. The sequencer was an Illumina HiSeq 2000. Genomic DNA served as template for TCR beta VDJ combination and CDR3 sequence profiling. TCRdb applied fastp at Q25 and MiXCR to the public reads, then kept only in-frame beta chains. When rows share a CDR3 protein, they turn into one entry using the most common DNA and genes. Counted in this sample were around 500,000 distinct CDR3 sequences; 25% to 40% of them appeared once. 0.75% to 0.95% of the sample is taken by the ten largest. Patients chosen for sequencing had shown expansion of CD8+CD57+ cells by flow cytometry. Sequenced input: sorted CD4+, CD8+, or CD8+CD57+ T cells (not recorded which) from PBMCs. The receptors here all came from a human donor with aplastic anemia.

This clonotype was observed a handful of times. This chain uses TRBV7-8 with TRBJ2-2; 7 bases map to TRBD2. V shed 6 bases, J shed 3 bases, and the junction held 10 bases outside the gene matches. The germline V gene has CDR1 SGHVS and CDR2 FQNEAQ. This CDR3 has 16 residues. CDR3 coding DNA: TGTGCCAGCAGACCCGTCCTAGCGGAGCACACCGGGGAGCTGTTTTTT. This translates into CASRPVLAEHTGELFF.

This chain joins TRBV20-1 and TRBJ2-5, with 12 nucleotides matching TRBD2. J gave up 13 bases and V 3 bases, and 12 bases lay outside the gene matches. Germline V lookup: CDR1 DFQATT, CDR2 SNEGSKA (reference sequence). The CDR3 has 14 amino acids. The CDR3 coding sequence is TGCAGTGCTAGTGACGGGACTAGCGGGTCCGGAAGGTACTTC. Translated: CSASDGTSGSGRYF.

This clonotype was seen more than once but under ten times. The rearrangement joins TRBV6-5 to TRBJ1-4; D ambiguous. Germline CDR1 is MNHEY and CDR2 is SVGAGI. The V and J ends lost 0 bases and 6 bases respectively, with 2 bases between them. The length of the CDR3 is 12 residues. The CDR3: CASSYSDEKLFF. CDR3 bases: TGTGCCAGCAGTTACTCTGATGAAAAACTGTTTTTT.

As regards this clonotype: The DNA is omitted, as the CDR3 cannot be located on it reliably, and the CDR3 follows TCRdb's listing. The chain links TRBV5-1 to TRBJ2-5; the table's D call, TRBD1, was not checked against the DNA. Germline values: CDR1 SGHRS, CDR2 YFSETQ. The CDR3 totals 15 residues, both ends included. The chain's CDR3 is CASSFGQGAGETRYF.

Ten or more counts support this clonotype. J is TRBJ1-4 and V is TRBV29-1; TRBD1 agrees at 7 bases. Trimming cost V 7 bases and J 7 bases; bases outside gene matches: 9. The CDR3 length is 13 residues. Germline CDR1 SQVTM, CDR2 ANQGSEA. The CDR3 loop reads CSASGTEGEKLFF. The CDR3 DNA reads TGCAGCGCCTCCGGGACAGAGGGTGAAAAACTGTTTTTT.

This chain connects TRBV9 to TRBJ1-1, with TRBD1 as a possible D gene (6 bases). The CDR3 has 14 amino acids. CDR1 and CDR2 from the germline V gene are SGDLS and YYNGEE. Deletions cut 0 bases from V and 5 bases from J, with 11 bases between. As DNA, the CDR3 is TGTGCCAGCAGCGTAGAGGGGGTATATACTGAAGCTTTCTTT. Its protein is CASSVEGVYTEAFF.

Points on this clonotype: A read error may produce the germline difference seen at one junction end. The chain couples TRBV24-1 to TRBJ2-1; 9 bases are a match to TRBD1. The germline CDR1 and CDR2 sequences are KGHDR and SFDVKD. The CDR3 totals 14 residues. CDR3 coding DNA: TGTGTCACCAGGGGGACAGGGACGTACAATGAGCAGTTCTTC. It is translated as CVTRGTGTYNEQFF.

This clonotype was counted only a few times. J is TRBJ1-1 and V is TRBV9; perhaps TRBD1 as D (5 bases). Per germline, CDR1 SGDLS and CDR2 YYNGEE. CDR3 length: 14 amino acids. Trimming took off 0 bases at V and 5 bases at J, with 11 bases between the two ends. The CDR3 nucleotides read TGTGCCAGCAGCGTAGACATAGGGGAGACTGAAGCTTTCTTT. Translation: CASSVDIGETEAFF.

The DNA of the CDR3 is TGTGCCAGCAGCCCTGAATTCGGGGCTGAAGCTTTCTTT. It is translated as CASSPEFGAEAFF. This chain joins TRBV7-9 and TRBJ1-1, with D hard to call. With 5 bases removed from V and 6 bases from J, the gap between germline ends came to 13 bases. From germline, CDR1 is SEHNR and CDR2 FQNEAQ (reference sequence). The CDR3 totals 13 residues.

This clonotype has a count of ten or more. The rearrangement joins TRBV6-2 or TRBV6-3 to TRBJ1-5; the D is unclear. Germline values: CDR1 MNHEY, CDR2 SVGEGT. CDR3 length: 12 residues. The germline V and J ends were trimmed by 2 bases and 6 bases, with 5 bases remaining between them. CDR3 sequence (DNA): TGTGCCAGCAGTTACCAATCTCAGCCCCAGCATTTT. This sequence encodes CASSYQSQPQHF.